Presented here are 19 T cell receptor beta chains from one specimen sequenced in a study of metastatic and nonmetastatic thyroid tumors. Among the patients, none had received any treatment before thyroid surgery. With MiXCR, TCRdb reprocessed the PCR reads. The sample holds roughly 6,800 clones; roughly 30% are singletons and the top ten take roughly a fifth. Sequencing was done on a sample of tumor tissue. These receptors were collected from a female donor with papillary thyroid cancer or a benign thyroid nodule (not recorded which). Some clones in this sample may be carry-over from other donors' samples.

This clone is medium-sized by share. The V and J genes are TRBV11-2 and TRBJ2-3; D possibly matches TRBD1 or TRBD2 (6 bases each). This CDR3 has 13 residues. V shed 6 bases and J shed 3 bases, with 10 bases lying between them. Germline CDR1 is SGHAT and CDR2 is FQNNGV. The CDR3 loop reads CASRQGGTDTQYF. The CDR3, as DNA: TGTGCCAGCAGACAGGGAGGAACAGATACGCAGTATTTT. Using reference TRBV11-2 and TRBJ2-3 for the parts outside the CDR3, the full variable domain is EAGVAQSPRYKIIEKRQSVAFWCNPISGHATLYWYQQILGQGPKLLIQFQNNGVVDDSQLPKDRFSAERLKGVDSTLKIQPAKLEDSAVYLCASRQGGTDTQYFGPGTRLTVL.

The chain recombines TRBV18 with TRBJ2-2; 8 bases are shared with TRBD1. V was pared by 2 bases and J by 4 bases, with 6 bases of the junction left unmatched. The CDR3 consists of 16 residues. Germline V lookup: CDR1 KGHSH, CDR2 LQKENI. CDR3 DNA sequence: TGTGCCAGCTCACCATCGGGCAGGGGGCCCACCGGGGAGCTGTTTTTT. It codes for CASSPSGRGPTGELFF.

By frequency in the sample, this clone is large. The rearrangement links TRBV6-6 to TRBJ2-5; 8 nucleotides line up with TRBD2. Germline trimming cut 0 bases from V and 2 bases from J; bases unmatched to any gene: 14. CDR3 length equals 19 residues. Germline CDR1 and CDR2: MNHNY and SVGAGI (reference sequence). This CDR3 is CASSYSRAGAEKSQETQYF. The CDR3 DNA reads TGTGCCAGCAGTTACTCTCGAGCGGGAGCCGAAAAATCACAAGAGACCCAGTACTTC.

This clone is judged medium-sized. For the CDR3, the DNA is TGTGCCACCAGCACCTTATCAGAGGCGGGGGGGGGAGATACGCAGTATTTT. Translation: CATSTLSEAGGGDTQYF. The rearrangement joins TRBV15 to TRBJ2-3; 9 bases are a match to TRBD2. The CDR3 runs 17 residues. V was pared by 4 bases and J by 5 bases, with 13 bases of the junction left unmatched. Germline-derived CDR1 and CDR2 are LNHNV and YYDKDF (reference sequence). Looking up the rest from reference TRBV15 and TRBJ2-3 gives the full variable domain: DAMVIQNPRYQVTQFGKPVTLSCSQTLNHNVMYWYQQKSSQAPKLLFHYYDKDFNNEADTPDNFQSRRPNTSFCFLDIRSPGLGDTAMYLCATSTLSEAGGGDTQYFGPGTRLTVL.

This chain uses TRBV2 with TRBJ2-7; 7 nucleotides match TRBD2. Germline CDR1 SNHLY, CDR2 FYNNEI. This CDR3 has 15 amino acids. Trimming at V came to 2 bases and at J to 0 bases, leaving 4 bases not matched to a gene. The CDR3 DNA follows: TGTGCCAGCAGTGAAAGGAGCGGGAACTCCTACGAGCAGTACTTC. This encodes CASSERSGNSYEQYF.

Note on this clone: The sample carries other DNA sequences with the same CDR3. J is TRBJ2-7 and V is TRBV30, with TRBD2 matching over 10 bases. Germline lookup yields CDR1 GTSNPN and CDR2 SVGIG (reference sequence). The CDR3 extends over 14 amino acids. Germline trimming cut 2 bases from V and 4 bases from J; bases unmatched to any gene: 5. The CDR3 coding sequence is TGTGCCTGGAGTAGGCTAGCGGGAGCGTACGAGCAGTACTTC. As protein: CAWSRLAGAYEQYF.

The rearrangement uses TRBV11-3 and TRBJ2-1; D not certain. Germline CDR1 SGHNT, CDR2 YENEEA. Trimming removed 1 base at V and 9 bases at J, with 4 bases between. The CDR3 extends over 11 amino acids. The CDR3 nucleotides read TGTGCCAGCAGCTTAGGGGTTGAGCAGTTCTTC. Protein product: CASSLGVEQFF.

This clone was counted many times. The chain recombines TRBV3-1 with TRBJ1-1, with TRBD1 matching over 7 bases. This CDR3 is built from 15 residues. Germline trimming cut 1 base from V and 3 bases from J; bases unmatched to any gene: 5. Germline-derived CDR1 and CDR2 are LGHDT and YNNKEL (reference sequence). CDR3 sequence: CASSQGQGIDTEAFF. The CDR3 nucleotides are TGTGCCAGCAGCCAAGGACAGGGCATTGACACTGAAGCTTTCTTT.

This clone was recorded a few times. V is TRBV19 and J is TRBJ2-1, with 15 bases aligning to TRBD2. The CDR3 covers 15 residues. Losses at the gene ends were 4 bases for V and 8 bases for J; bases not matched to a gene: 3. Germline V CDR1 and CDR2: LNHDA, SQIVND (reference sequence). Written as DNA, the CDR3 is TGTGCCAGTAGTAGGACTAGCGGGGGGGCCTATGAGCAGTTCTTC. Translating gives CASSRTSGGAYEQFF.

The chain joins TRBV27 to TRBJ1-2; the D gene is possibly TRBD1 (6 bases). Germline loops: CDR1 MNHEY, CDR2 SMNVEV (reference sequence). This CDR3 has 14 amino acids. CDR3 sequence (DNA): TGTGACTCCAAGGGGGGCGCAGCCATAAATGGCTACACCTTC. Translated: CDSKGGAAINGYTF.

The table lists this clone with many counts. The chain carries TRBV14 and TRBJ2-5; 10 bases align to TRBD2. Per germline, CDR1 SGHDN and CDR2 FVKESK. The length of the CDR3 is 16 residues. V shed 5 bases, J shed 3 bases, and the junction held 9 bases outside the gene matches. The CDR3 DNA follows: TGTGCCAGCAGCATAGGGGTAACTAGCGGGGAAGAGACCCAGTACTTC. Translated, it gives CASSIGVTSGEETQYF. The whole variable domain, remainder taken from reference TRBV14 and TRBJ2-5, is EAGVTQFPSHSVIEKGQTVTLRCDPISGHDNLYWYRRVMGKEIKFLLHFVKESKQDESGMPNNRFLAERTGGTYSTLKVQPAELEDSGVYFCASSIGVTSGEETQYFGPGTRLLVL.

This clone is labeled as medium-sized. The chain's CDR3 is CASSLGGAGLGGELFF. In nucleotides, the CDR3 is TGTGCCAGCAGTTTGGGGGGGGCAGGGTTGGGCGGGGAGCTGTTTTTT. This chain connects TRBV27 to TRBJ2-2, with D possibly matching TRBD2 (7 bases). The ends were cut back, 3 bases at V and 7 bases at J, with 18 bases in the middle. The CDR3 has 16 amino acids. Germline V gives CDR1 MNHEY, CDR2 SMNVEV (reference sequence).

The rearrangement uses TRBV28 and TRBJ2-7; TRBD2 matches 7 bases. Germline-derived CDR1 and CDR2 are MDHEN and SYDVKM. V shed 7 bases, J shed 5 bases, and the junction held 14 bases outside the gene matches. The CDR3 is 15 residues long. CDR3 loop: CASKLAWRESHEQYF. CDR3 in DNA: TGTGCCAGCAAGCTAGCGTGGCGGGAGTCCCACGAGCAGTACTTC.

As regards this clone: A much larger clone differs from this one at a single base, so this may be a read error. The chain links TRBV3-1 to TRBJ2-4; TRBD2 might be the D (6 bases). From germline, CDR1 is LGHDT and CDR2 YNNKEL (reference sequence). V was trimmed by 0 bases and J by 12 bases, leaving 18 bases between them. The CDR3 runs to 15 residues. CDR3 sequence reads: CASSQDSAGQDTQYF. CDR3 bases: TGTGCCAGCAGCCAAGATTCAGCGGGTCAAGACACTCAGTACTTC.

There are many counts of this clone. This may be a read error, as it is one base from a much larger clone. At the DNA level, this CDR3 is encoded by other sequences in the same sample as well. The rearrangement uses TRBV6-4 and TRBJ2-7, with TRBD1 as a possible D gene (6 bases). This CDR3 comprises 14 residues. The V gene's germline CDR1 is MRHNA and CDR2 SNTAGT. CDR3 DNA: TGTGCTGTGAAAAGGGGGAAGGAGGCCTACGAGCAGTACTTC. It yields the protein CAVKRGKEAYEQYF.

This clone is labeled as medium-sized. CDR3 in DNA: TGTGCCAGCAGTACCGGGACAGGGGGTATCTATGGCTACACCTTC. Protein sequence: CASSTGTGGIYGYTF. The rearrangement links TRBV6-1 to TRBJ1-2, with 11 bases that match TRBD1. The CDR3 loop spans 15 amino acids. Germline V gives CDR1 MNHNS, CDR2 SASEGT. J was trimmed by 4 bases and V by 5 bases; bases with no gene match: 6.

The rearrangement joins TRBV7-2 to TRBJ1-2; 7 positions agree with TRBD1. Germline CDR1 is SGHTA and CDR2 is FQGNSA. CDR3 length: 12 amino acids. Trimming took 7 bases from V and 11 from J; bases not matched to a gene: 10. The CDR3 DNA sequence: TGTGCCAGCATCGGGGACAGCAACCTATACACCTTC. Translation: CASIGDSNLYTF.

This clone was recorded a few times. The chain employs TRBV6-4 and TRBJ1-1, with 7 bases that match TRBD1. In germline, CDR1 is MRHNA, CDR2 SNTAGT. The ends lost 7 bases at V and 2 bases at J; junction bases unmatched: 4. This CDR3 has 13 residues. The CDR3 here is CASKRDSNTEAFF. CDR3 DNA: TGTGCCAGCAAACGGGACAGCAACACTGAAGCTTTCTTT.

The chain employs TRBV5-1 and TRBJ1-4, with 9 positions matching TRBD1. This CDR3 has 15 amino acids. CDR1 and CDR2 from the germline V gene are SGHRS and YFSETQ. Unmatched junction bases numbered 3, after V lost 2 bases and J lost 4 bases. The CDR3 protein is CASSFEGQGNEKLFF. CDR3 bases: TGCGCCAGCAGCTTCGAGGGACAGGGTAATGAAAAACTGTTTTTT.